Described below is a single TCR beta chain sequence and its context. These data are taken from a study of blood T cell repertoires in COVID-19. This CDR3 comprises 18 residues. Looked up from germline, CDR1 is GTSNPN and CDR2 is SVGIG (reference sequence). V was shortened by 2 bases and J by 0 bases, with 17 bases between the two germline ends. In the original analysis: Amplification of reference gene primers provided the estimated nucleated cell counts. Repertoires were generated with immunoSEQ multiplex PCR, while TCRdb's copy carries only in-frame clones and drops some. D and trimming were read from the DNA, whereas the V and J calls and clone size are those reported in that table. The sample comprises 120,000 or so clones, just over 85% of which are singletons, and 0.75% to 0.9% rests with the top ten.

This rearrangement joins TRBV30 to TRBJ2-6; D may be TRBD1 (6 bases). The TCR was taken from a woman aged 45-59 years with active or convalescent COVID-19. Source material: peripheral blood. The CDR3 loop is CAWSSRGPPFSGANVLTF. CDR3 DNA sequence: TGTGCCTGGAGTAGCAGGGGCCCCCCCTTCTCTGGGGCCAACGTCCTGACTTTC.